This is a list of T cell receptor beta chains from one sample in a study of sequential checkpoint blockade in melanoma. TCRdb's copy holds only in-frame clones and misses some; the assay was immunoSEQ multiplex PCR. The sample yields 25,000 to 30,000 clones, approximately 75% seen once. The sample here was CD8+ T cells sorted from blood (inferred from file names), taken from a patient given nivolumab and ipilimumab in sequence. All receptors derive from a human donor with melanoma. The CDR3 runs from the conserved cysteine through the conserved F or W. D genes are given only for firm matches. Clone size, where shown, is once, few, many, or a class for clones that have expanded.

d_gene: NA
j_gene: TRBJ1-4
abundance: NA
v_gene: TRBV16
CDR3nt: TGTGCCAGCAGCCAATCGTCGCAGGAAAAACTGTTTTTT
CDR3aa: CASSQSSQEKLFF

d_gene: NA
j_gene: TRBJ1-5
abundance: NA
v_gene: TRBV4-1
CDR3nt: TGCGCCAGCAGCCTGACAGGTCCTAGTCAGCCCCAGCATTTT
CDR3aa: CASSLTGPSQPQHF

d_gene: NA
j_gene: TRBJ2-1
abundance: NA
v_gene: TRBV4-1
CDR3nt: TGCGCCAGCAGCCAAGAGTTAGAGCAGTTCTTC
CDR3aa: CASSQELEQFF

d_gene: TRBD1
j_gene: TRBJ2-3
abundance: NA
v_gene: TRBV10-2
CDR3nt: TGCGCCAGCAGTGGGGGGACAGGCACAGATACGCAGTATTTT
CDR3aa: CASSGGTGTDTQYF

d_gene: TRBD2
j_gene: TRBJ2-5
abundance: NA
v_gene: TRBV9
CDR3nt: TGTGCCAGCAGCGCTCGACTAGCGGGGGACCAAGAGACCCAGTACTTC
CDR3aa: CASSARLAGDQETQYF

d_gene: TRBD1
j_gene: TRBJ2-2
abundance: NA
v_gene: TRBV5-6
CDR3nt: TGTGCCAGCAGCGATCGACAAACTGACAGGGTCGCGAACACCGGGGAGCTGTTTTTT
CDR3aa: CASSDRQTDRVANTGELFF

d_gene: TRBD1
j_gene: TRBJ1-1
abundance: NA
v_gene: TRBV7-6
CDR3nt: TGTGCCAGCAGCGAGACAGGGTTTGCTGAAGCTTTCTTT
CDR3aa: CASSETGFAEAFF

d_gene: NA
j_gene: TRBJ2-3
abundance: NA
v_gene: TRBV11-3
CDR3nt: TGTGCCAGCCAAGGAGAAACAGATACGCAGTATTTT
CDR3aa: CASQGETDTQYF

d_gene: TRBD1
j_gene: TRBJ2-1
abundance: once
v_gene: TRBV19
CDR3nt: TGTGCCAGTAGTGTCGGACAGGGAGGTATCGATGAGCAGTTCTTC
CDR3aa: CASSVGQGGIDEQFF

d_gene: NA
j_gene: TRBJ2-1
abundance: NA
v_gene: TRBV29-1
CDR3nt: TGCAGCGTTGAAGTGGATAGGTCTCGGGGGTCTTACAATGAGCAGTTCTTC
CDR3aa: CSVEVDRSRGSYNEQFF

d_gene: TRBD2
j_gene: TRBJ2-1
abundance: few
v_gene: TRBV5-6
CDR3nt: TGTGCCAGCAGCCCTGGACTAGCGGGGCGAGGGGAGCAGTTCTTC
CDR3aa: CASSPGLAGRGEQFF

d_gene: NA
j_gene: TRBJ2-7
abundance: NA
v_gene: TRBV5-1
CDR3nt: TGCGCCAGCAGCTTGGACAACTCCTACGAGCAGTACTTC
CDR3aa: CASSLDNSYEQYF

d_gene: TRBD1
j_gene: TRBJ2-7
abundance: NA
v_gene: TRBV7-9
CDR3nt: TGTGCCAGCAGCTTATTAAGACAGGGGGCCGACGAGCAGTACTTC
CDR3aa: CASSLLRQGADEQYF

d_gene: TRBD1
j_gene: TRBJ2-7
abundance: NA
v_gene: TRBV6-5
CDR3nt: TGTGCCAGCAGTGGGACAGGGAGGCCCTACGAGCAGTACTTC
CDR3aa: CASSGTGRPYEQYF

d_gene: TRBD1
j_gene: TRBJ2-7
abundance: few
v_gene: TRBV7-9
CDR3nt: TGTGCCAGCAGCCGGGACAGGGAGCTCTACGAGCAGTACTTC
CDR3aa: CASSRDRELYEQYF

d_gene: TRBD1
j_gene: TRBJ2-3
abundance: NA
v_gene: TRBV27
CDR3nt: TGTGCCAGCAGCCGACAGGGGTCAGATACGCAGTATTTT
CDR3aa: CASSRQGSDTQYF

d_gene: NA
j_gene: TRBJ1-2
abundance: NA
v_gene: TRBV7-9
CDR3nt: TGTGCCAGCTCCGCGGTTCTCCGGGACAAGGGTTTGTATGGCTACACCTTC
CDR3aa: CASSAVLRDKGLYGYTF

d_gene: TRBD1
j_gene: TRBJ1-2
abundance: once
v_gene: TRBV6-4
CDR3nt: TGTGCCAGCAGTGGCGGGACAGGGTATGGCTACACCTTC
CDR3aa: CASSGGTGYGYTF

d_gene: NA
j_gene: TRBJ2-1
abundance: NA
v_gene: TRBV19
CDR3nt: TGTGCCAGTAGTATGGACTCAGGCGGCAGCTCCTACAATGAGCAGTTCTTC
CDR3aa: CASSMDSGGSSYNEQFF

d_gene: NA
j_gene: TRBJ2-3
abundance: NA
v_gene: TRBV19
CDR3nt: TGTGCCAGTAGTATAGGTGCGGGGCCTGCGACAGATACGCAGTATTTT
CDR3aa: CASSIGAGPATDTQYF

d_gene: NA
j_gene: TRBJ2-7
abundance: few
v_gene: TRBV10-3
CDR3nt: TGTGCCATCGGAGGGGGGGAAGCCTACGAGCAGTACTTC
CDR3aa: CAIGGGEAYEQYF

d_gene: NA
j_gene: TRBJ1-4
abundance: NA
v_gene: TRBV6-4
CDR3nt: TGTGCCAGCAGTGATGAGGCTCTCCTCTGTGAAAAACTGTTTTTT
CDR3aa: CASSDEALLCEKLFF

d_gene: TRBD1
j_gene: TRBJ1-6
abundance: few
v_gene: TRBV2
CDR3nt: TGTGCCAGCAGCACAGGACAGGGTGAATCACCCCTCCACTTT
CDR3aa: CASSTGQGESPLHF